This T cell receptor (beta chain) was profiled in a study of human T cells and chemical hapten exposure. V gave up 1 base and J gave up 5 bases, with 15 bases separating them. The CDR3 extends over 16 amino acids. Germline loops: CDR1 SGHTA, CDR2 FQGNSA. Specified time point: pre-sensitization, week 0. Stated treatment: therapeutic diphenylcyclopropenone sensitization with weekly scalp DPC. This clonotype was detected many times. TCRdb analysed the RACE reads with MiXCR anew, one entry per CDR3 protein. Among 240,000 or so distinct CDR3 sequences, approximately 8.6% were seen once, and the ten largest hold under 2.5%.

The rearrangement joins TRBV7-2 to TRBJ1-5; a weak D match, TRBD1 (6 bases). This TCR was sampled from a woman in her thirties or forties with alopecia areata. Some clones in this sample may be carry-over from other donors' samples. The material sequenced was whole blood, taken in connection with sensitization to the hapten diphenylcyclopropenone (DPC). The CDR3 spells CASSLGGRGRDQPQHF. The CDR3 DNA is TGTGCCAGCAGCTTAGGTGGCAGGGGAAGGGATCAGCCCCAGCATTTT.